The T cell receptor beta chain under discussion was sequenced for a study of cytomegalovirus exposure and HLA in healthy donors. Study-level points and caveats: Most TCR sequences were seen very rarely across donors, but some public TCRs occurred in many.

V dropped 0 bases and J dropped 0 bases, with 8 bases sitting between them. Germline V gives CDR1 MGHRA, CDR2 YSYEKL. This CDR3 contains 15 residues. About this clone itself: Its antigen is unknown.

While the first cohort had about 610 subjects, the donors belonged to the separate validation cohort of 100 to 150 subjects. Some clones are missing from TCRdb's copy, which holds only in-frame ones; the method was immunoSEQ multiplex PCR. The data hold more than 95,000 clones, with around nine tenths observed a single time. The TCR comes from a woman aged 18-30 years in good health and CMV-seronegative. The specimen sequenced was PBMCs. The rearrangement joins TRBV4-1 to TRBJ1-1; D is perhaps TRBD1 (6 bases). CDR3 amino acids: CASSQDGGMNTEAFF. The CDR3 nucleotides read TGCGCCAGCAGCCAAGATGGGGGCATGAACACTGAAGCTTTCTTT.